These T cell receptor beta chains were read from a single sample in a study of T cells after yellow fever vaccination. TCRdb processed the 5' RACE reads anew with MiXCR; each CDR3 protein has one entry. This table holds some 600,000 distinct CDR3 sequences, about 15% found once. Sequences were derived from PBMCs, sampled less than 6 days after the first yellow fever vaccination. These receptors were taken from a man aged 18 to 29 who received the YFV17D yellow fever vaccine. Both conserved end residues are part of each CDR3. Each record gives: clone size, J gene, D gene, V gene, CDR3 DNA, CDR3 protein. A D gene is named only where the DNA matches it firmly. Clone size appears in some rows only: once, few, many, or a class for an expanded clone.

size: .; J: TRBJ2-6; D: .; V: TRBV19; DNA: TGTGCCAGTAGTATAGGGGGCGGGGCTGGGGCCAACGTCCTGACTTTC; CDR3: CASSIGGGAGANVLTF
size: few; J: TRBJ2-1; D: TRBD2; V: TRBV7-9; DNA: TGTGCCAGTGGTCCGGCGGGGGGGCCGATTGGTGAGCAGTTCTTC; CDR3: CASGPAGGPIGEQFF
size: few; J: TRBJ2-7; D: TRBD1; V: TRBV12-3/TRBV12-4; DNA: TGTGCCAGCAGTTCCGACTGGACAGGGGGTATCACCTCCTACGAGCAGTACTTC; CDR3: CASSSDWTGGITSYEQYF
size: .; J: TRBJ1-1; D: .; V: TRBV4-2; DNA: TGTGCCAGCAGCCAAGATACTATGAACACTGAAGCTTTCTTT; CDR3: CASSQDTMNTEAFF
size: few; J: TRBJ1-5; D: TRBD1; V: TRBV6-2/TRBV6-3; DNA: TGTGCCAGCAGCCGGGACAGGGACATATACTTTGTTCAGCCCCAGCATTTT; CDR3: CASSRDRDIYFVQPQHF
size: .; J: TRBJ1-5; D: TRBD1; V: TRBV19; DNA: TGTGCCAGTAGTTCTACTTACAGGGGGCTGGTTCAGCCCCAGCATTTT; CDR3: CASSSTYRGLVQPQHF
size: few; J: TRBJ2-6; D: .; V: TRBV20-1; DNA: TGCAGTGCTAGAGATAGAAGCTCTGGGGCCAACGTCCTGACTTTC; CDR3: CSARDRSSGANVLTF
size: .; J: TRBJ1-5; D: .; V: TRBV27; DNA: TGTGCCAGCCGTAGGGGGGTGAGCAATCAGCCCCAGCATTTT; CDR3: CASRRGVSNQPQHF
size: .; J: TRBJ2-2; D: TRBD1; V: TRBV2; DNA: TGTGCCAGCGCCACAATAGGGGGCCGGGAGCTGTTTTTT; CDR3: CASATIGGRELFF
size: .; J: TRBJ1-2; D: TRBD1; V: TRBV7-2; DNA: TGTGCCAGCAGCCAGGGACAGGGATTGGGCTACACCTTC; CDR3: CASSQGQGLGYTF
size: .; J: TRBJ2-7; D: .; V: TRBV7-2; DNA: TGTGCCAGCAGCGGCAACCAGGGGTACGAGCAGTACTTC; CDR3: CASSGNQGYEQYF
size: many; J: TRBJ1-3; D: .; V: TRBV4-2; DNA: TGTGCCAGCAGCCAAGTTTCCATTTACTCTGGAAACACCATATATTTT; CDR3: CASSQVSIYSGNTIYF
size: few; J: TRBJ2-5; D: TRBD2; V: TRBV28; DNA: TGTGCCAGCAGTTTCCCCCGGACGGGGGGGCCAGAGACCCAGTACTTC; CDR3: CASSFPRTGGPETQYF
size: .; J: TRBJ2-1; D: .; V: TRBV7-9; DNA: TGTGCCAGCAGCGTCGTCCCGGAATACAATGAGCAGTTCTTC; CDR3: CASSVVPEYNEQFF
size: few; J: TRBJ2-3; D: .; V: TRBV12-3/TRBV12-4; DNA: TGTGCCAGCAGTCCCTGGGGGACCACAGATACGCAGTATTTT; CDR3: CASSPWGTTDTQYF
size: few; J: TRBJ1-1; D: .; V: TRBV5-1; DNA: TGCGCCAGCAGCTTGTCCTTATTACCGGGATCTGAAGCTTTCTTT; CDR3: CASSLSLLPGSEAFF
size: many; J: TRBJ2-5; D: TRBD1; V: TRBV5-4; DNA: TGTGCCAGCAGCAGGACAGGGGCACAAGAGACCCAGTACTTC; CDR3: CASSRTGAQETQYF
size: .; J: TRBJ2-3; D: .; V: TRBV28; DNA: TGTGCCAGCGTACTTGGGGTAACGCAGTATTTT; CDR3: CASVLGVTQYF
size: few; J: TRBJ2-1; D: .; V: TRBV7-8; DNA: TGTGCCAGCAGCTTCCAACGGACCTCCTACAATGAGCAGTTCTTC; CDR3: CASSFQRTSYNEQFF
size: .; J: TRBJ1-1; D: TRBD1; V: TRBV5-5; DNA: TGTGCCAGCAGCTTGGACGGGACAGAAATTATGAACACTGAAGCTTTCTTT; CDR3: CASSLDGTEIMNTEAFF
size: few; J: TRBJ2-1; D: .; V: TRBV14; DNA: TGTGCCAGCAGCCGACGACAGGGACTGTACAATGAGCAGTTCTTC; CDR3: CASSRRQGLYNEQFF
size: few; J: TRBJ2-7; D: TRBD1; V: TRBV7-2; DNA: TGTGCCAGCAGCCTCGACAGGGACGGCGAGCAGTACTTC; CDR3: CASSLDRDGEQYF
size: many; J: TRBJ1-1; D: TRBD1; V: TRBV10-3; DNA: TGTGCCATTTCCGGGACAGGGCTCATGGAAGCTTTCTTT; CDR3: CAISGTGLMEAFF
size: .; J: TRBJ1-1; D: .; V: TRBV7-9; DNA: TGTGCCAGCAGCTTAAAGGTAGGGGAAACTGAAGCTTTCTTT; CDR3: CASSLKVGETEAFF
size: .; J: TRBJ2-7; D: TRBD2; V: TRBV10-3; DNA: TGTGCCGCCGGGTCTAGCGGGGGGGGAACCTACGAGCAGTACTTC; CDR3: CAAGSSGGGTYEQYF
size: .; J: TRBJ2-1; D: .; V: TRBV28; DNA: TGTGCCAGCAGTTCCCCAGATTATCAGGGTTCGGGTGAGCAGTTCTTC; CDR3: CASSSPDYQGSGEQFF
size: few; J: TRBJ2-1; D: TRBD2; V: TRBV12-3/TRBV12-4; DNA: TGTGCCAGCAGTCCTCCGGGGGAGGGCGGTGAGCAGTTCTTC; CDR3: CASSPPGEGGEQFF
size: .; J: TRBJ1-1; D: .; V: TRBV30; DNA: TGTGCCTGGAGCCCCTCACACCTGAACACTGAAGCTTTCTTT; CDR3: CAWSPSHLNTEAFF
size: few; J: TRBJ2-2; D: .; V: TRBV10-2; DNA: TGCGCCAGCAGTGACGGGGAGCTGTTTTTT; CDR3: CASSDGELFF
size: few; J: TRBJ1-2; D: TRBD1; V: TRBV9; DNA: TGTGCCAGCAGCGCGGGACAGGGTCGCTACACCTTC; CDR3: CASSAGQGRYTF
size: many; J: TRBJ1-6; D: .; V: TRBV6-1; DNA: TGTGCCAGCAGTGGGCAGAAAAATTATTATAATTCACCCCTCCACTTT; CDR3: CASSGQKNYYNSPLHF
size: many; J: TRBJ1-6; D: .; V: TRBV5-4; DNA: TGTGCCAGCAGCTTGTGGTCAGCCTATTCACCCCTCCACTTT; CDR3: CASSLWSAYSPLHF
size: .; J: TRBJ2-3; D: TRBD1; V: TRBV24-1; DNA: TGTGCCACCAGTGATGGGACAGGGGTTGGCACAGATACGCAGTATTTT; CDR3: CATSDGTGVGTDTQYF
size: few; J: TRBJ2-5; D: .; V: TRBV24-1; DNA: TGTGCCACCAGTGATAGGGGCCAAGAGACCCAGTACTTC; CDR3: CATSDRGQETQYF
size: .; J: TRBJ2-5; D: .; V: TRBV12-5; DNA: TGTGCTAGTGGTTTTGACGTCCGGGAGACCCAGTACTTC; CDR3: CASGFDVRETQYF
size: many; J: TRBJ1-4; D: .; V: TRBV5-1; DNA: TGCGCCAGCAGCACGGAGGCAGGGAAACTGTTTTTT; CDR3: CASSTEAGKLFF
size: many; J: TRBJ2-7; D: .; V: TRBV18; DNA: TGTGCCAGCAGCCCCGGGTCCTCCTACGAGCAGTACTTC; CDR3: CASSPGSSYEQYF
size: .; J: TRBJ1-1; D: .; V: TRBV27; DNA: TGTGCCAGCAGAAAAAGACAGCCGAACACTGAAGCTTTCTTT; CDR3: CASRKRQPNTEAFF
size: .; J: TRBJ2-1; D: TRBD2; V: TRBV5-1; DNA: TGCGCCAGCAGCCTCCCGGGACTAGAAATGCCCAATGAGCAGTTCTTC; CDR3: CASSLPGLEMPNEQFF
size: .; J: TRBJ2-3; D: .; V: TRBV7-9; DNA: TGTGCCAGCATGGACCCTTACGTAGATACGCAGTATTTT; CDR3: CASMDPYVDTQYF
size: .; J: TRBJ2-5; D: TRBD2; V: TRBV7-3; DNA: TGTGCCAGCAGCTTGGGACTAGCTCACGGAGAGACCCAGTACTTC; CDR3: CASSLGLAHGETQYF
size: few; J: TRBJ1-2; D: TRBD1; V: TRBV9; DNA: TGTGCCAGCAGCGCCCCGGACCGGACAGGGGGTTATGGCTACACCTTC; CDR3: CASSAPDRTGGYGYTF
size: few; J: TRBJ2-1; D: TRBD2; V: TRBV4-2; DNA: TGTGCCAGCAGCCAAGCAGCGGGGGGTCTCCTTGAGCAGTTCTTC; CDR3: CASSQAAGGLLEQFF
size: .; J: TRBJ2-5; D: .; V: TRBV20-1; DNA: TGCAGTGCTAGGGAGGGACTCAGAGAGACCCAGTACTTC; CDR3: CSAREGLRETQYF
size: many; J: TRBJ2-5; D: .; V: TRBV12-3/TRBV12-4; DNA: TGTGCCAGCACCGTACTAGCTGGAGAGACCCAGTACTTC; CDR3: CASTVLAGETQYF
size: few; J: TRBJ1-1; D: TRBD1; V: TRBV4-2; DNA: TGTGCCAGCAGCCAAGATCCTCGGACAGGGAACACTGAAGCTTTCTTT; CDR3: CASSQDPRTGNTEAFF
size: few; J: TRBJ2-7; D: TRBD1; V: TRBV15; DNA: TGTGCCACCAGCAGATACGGGACAGTTCAGGGGGAGCAGTACTTC; CDR3: CATSRYGTVQGEQYF
size: many; J: TRBJ1-2; D: .; V: TRBV5-4; DNA: TGTGCCAGCAGCTTAGGGGACCTTAACTATGGCTACACCTTC; CDR3: CASSLGDLNYGYTF
size: many; J: TRBJ2-3; D: .; V: TRBV7-3; DNA: TGTGCCAGCAGCTCACGGGTCACAGATACGCAGTATTTT; CDR3: CASSSRVTDTQYF
size: few; J: TRBJ2-5; D: .; V: TRBV24-1; DNA: TGTGCCACCAGTGACTATCGGGCGGGGCAGACCCAAGAGACCCAGTACTTC; CDR3: CATSDYRAGQTQETQYF
size: .; J: TRBJ2-2; D: .; V: TRBV9; DNA: TGTGCCAGCAGCGTAGGGGTTGCCGGGGAGCTGTTTTTT; CDR3: CASSVGVAGELFF